This T cell receptor beta chain was retrieved from a study of blood T cell repertoires in COVID-19. Clones were read by immunoSEQ multiplex PCR, and TCRdb kept only the in-frame ones, dropping some. Of roughly 400,000 clones listed, roughly 90% are singletons. Sequencing used PBMCs or T cells enriched from blood (not recorded which). This TCR derives from a woman under 30 who had been exposed to COVID-19.

CDR3 sequence reads: CASGLFRSYEQYF. CDR3 DNA sequence: TGTGCCAGCGGGCTCTTTCGGTCCTACGAGCAGTACTTC. The chain is built from TRBV11-2 and TRBJ2-7, with unresolved D. CDR3 length: 13 residues. Trimming took 8 bases from V and 1 from J, leaving 12 bases between them. CDR1 SGHAT and CDR2 FQNNGV come from the germline V gene.